This T cell receptor beta chain was sequenced for a study of CD8 T cells in Susac syndrome. Reverse transcription of roughly 0.45 to 1 ug RNA used random hexamers. Each CDR3 protein is one row after TCRdb ran MiXCR on the immunoSEQ multiplex PCR reads. The sample yields 120,000 to 150,000 distinct CDR3 sequences, approximately 94% seen once. This CDR3 is 14 amino acids long. CDR1 is SGHTA, CDR2 FQGTGA, per germline. V was trimmed by 2 bases and J by 4 bases, leaving 8 bases between them. The sequence was collected from a human donor in good health. Sequencing was done on a sample of CD4+ T cells from PBMCs. The rearrangement joins TRBV7-3 to TRBJ2-2; D ambiguous. Written as DNA, the CDR3 is TGTGCCAGCAGCTTAGCCGGAACCACCGGGGAGCTGTTTTTT. It encodes CASSLAGTTGELFF.